This TCR beta chain is from a study of long-term antiretroviral therapy in people with HIV. The content of samples before DNA extraction was roughly 1-10 million cryopreserved PBMC. Germline CDR1 SGHAT, CDR2 FQNNGV. CDR3 size: 15 residues. V was clipped by 4 bases and J by 3 bases; unmatched bases: 3. Survey-level resolution applied to immunoSEQ assay v3.0. Clones were sequenced by immunoSEQ multiplex PCR, and TCRdb holds only the in-frame ones, with some missing. Of about 18,000 clones detected, less than 80% appear once; the ten largest clones hold roughly 13%. The specimen was unsorted PBMCs, collected 0.3 years after starting antiretroviral therapy. The chain is built from TRBV11-2 and TRBJ2-1, with 10 positions matching TRBD1. The TCR was taken from a woman between 45 and 65 years old with HIV. This CDR3 is CASSSTGGLYNEQFF. In DNA form, the CDR3 reads TGTGCCAGCAGCTCGACAGGGGGCCTCTACAATGAGCAGTTCTTC.